This TCR beta chain was sequenced in a study of cytomegalovirus exposure and HLA in healthy donors (dated by TCRdb to about 2017). For context, the study as a whole: In an earlier analysis of roughly 590 of the donors, about 270 Gb of sequence data and 117 million unique TCR beta sequences from 150 million to 200 million T cells were reported. Along with the roughly 610-subject first cohort, a separate validation cohort of over a hundred different subjects was used. HLA typing included class I and class II loci at four-digit resolution. Among the roughly 400 genotyped donors, around 79% belonged to the genetic ancestry cluster associated with self-reported Caucasian donors. Every repertoire in the discovery cohort had been generated on one and the same sequencing platform. The study combined high-throughput TCR immunosequencing, statistical association of individual TCRs with disease status, and machine learning to predict cytomegalovirus infection status. The number of typed donors differed by locus: about 620-640 for A, B, C, DRB1 and DQB1; approximately 540 for DQA1; approximately 600 for DPA1; and roughly 470 for DPB1. A later genetic analysis took genome-wide SNP genotypes for about 60% of the roughly 670 donors and used that subset as a discovery cohort. Donor age, sex, ethnicity and CMV serostatus were compiled alongside the repertoire data. Across some 400 genotyped donors of the cohort, an average of 235,054 unique TCR beta nucleotide sequences per donor were sequenced, and around 19% of those sequences were non-productive. The study was designed to test whether signatures of past pathogen exposure could be identified by cataloging public T cell receptors. An earlier analysis of nearly 600 of the donors applied high-throughput TCR beta sequencing to assess whether each TCR beta V gene segment acted as functional or pseudogenic. Rather than drawing on any new phenotypic data, the later analysis identified candidate immune exposures from TCR beta sequences and the way those sequences occurred across donors. In a later analysis, previously published TCR beta repertoires from roughly 710 donors were re-analyzed and high-resolution HLA genotyping was added so that TCR occurrence patterns could be studied. The T cell repertoires of some 700 subjects were profiled by immunosequencing and related to cytomegalovirus serostatus. An early release covering about 600 HLA-typed donors comprised approximately 290 gigabases of sequencing data and 65 million to 100 million unique TCR sequences. Four to six DR-DQ haplotypes were handled as single units for association and clustering, since linkage in the cohort was strong. Results and caveats for the whole study, not just this receptor: In a later analysis, HLA-associated TCR beta chains were found to be more clonally expanded and to have lower generation probabilities than equally common non-associated chains. A later analysis reported that several top co-occurrence clusters appeared linked to parvovirus B19, influenza, CMV and Epstein-Barr virus. V-gene and J-gene trimming of TCR beta chains was associated with a missense DCLRE1C variant in a later genetic analysis, and the association was replicated in an independent cohort. The presence/absence analyses assumed that sequencing depth was roughly uniform across donors, and that assumption may not be true. The sequencing pipeline was judged likely to have produced a cluster of highly shared sequence variants as a technical artifact. In the study, roughly 160 TCR beta chains were listed as associated with cytomegalovirus. Most TCR sequences were seen in very few donors, while some public TCRs were found in many individuals. This cohort had only TCR beta chains sequenced, and the lack of alpha or paired-chain data limited which features could be detected. A further reported finding was that TCR beta sequences accurately predicted the HLA-A and HLA-B alleles for most subjects in the first cohort. Immune exposure information for the cohort was limited to CMV serostatus. A later analysis found that most CMV-associated TCR beta chains appeared HLA-restricted, with HLA associations seemingly driven largely by CMV exposure. Correlated functional status among segregating V segments might reflect linkage disequilibrium, but an unknown experimental factor could not be ruled out. In a later analysis, TCR association rates were found to vary across HLA loci, with the most associated TCRs seen for DRB1 alleles and the fewest for HLA-C alleles. Because the 87-base-pair reads could not distinguish some IMGT-functional V segments, including TRBV6-2 and TRBV6-3, those segments were excluded. Cytomegalovirus status was reported to be diagnosed by the classifier with high specificity and sensitivity in both the original and validation cohorts. Assigning TCR associations to individual alleles was difficult when HLA alleles, especially DR and DQ, strongly co-occurred. HLA typing was unavailable for some donors at each locus, so association tests used only the typed subset. The authors suggested that the approach could potentially be extended to other disease states and immunological phenotypes. Specific HLA alleles were associated with 16,951 TCR beta sequences at a false discovery rate of 0.05 in a later analysis. Because counts were too low, seventeen rarely observed V segments, including chromosome 9 orphons, were excluded from the earlier analysis of about 500 of the donors. In vitro tests confirmed that a few of the cytomegalovirus-associated TCR beta chains recognize cytomegalovirus antigens. A later genetic analysis reported fewer N-insertions in productive TCRs among donors in an Asian-associated ancestry cluster than the approximately 700-donor mean. Broadly in line with IMGT annotations, most TCR beta V segments showed up in productive rearrangements about 90% or about 30% of the time in an earlier analysis of approximately 600 of the donors.

The CDR3 spans 14 residues, from the cysteine through the phenylalanine. Only the CDR3 region is kept as DNA, spanning 42 bases read in frame from base 1. The germline V gene provides CDR1 WSHSY and CDR2 SAAADI. V sheds 3 bases and J sheds 2 bases, leaving 10 bases between their ends. The library was made by the immunoSEQ multiplex PCR assay. A mixture of 60 forward primers for TCR Vbeta segments and 13 reverse primers for TCR Jbeta segments was used in the multiplex PCR. The CDR3 region of rearranged TCR beta genes was amplified from genomic DNA with a multiplex PCR assay. Amplified TCR beta libraries were sequenced as 87-base-pair reads on the Illumina HiSeq System. On the study's bioinformatics: A later analysis tallied some 79 million unique TCR beta chains across the 666 repertoires, and approximately 12 million of those chains were shared by two or more donors. A nearest-neighbor algorithm error-corrected the raw reads and collapsed the reads into unique sequences, merging closely related sequences to remove PCR and sequencing errors. To assign V, D and J gene segments, CDR3 sequences were aligned to IMGT reference sequences. For a sequence to be retained, a match of at least six nucleotides was required to both a V gene segment and a J gene segment. Rearrangements were classified as productive when the CDR3 lacked stop codons and remained in frame with V and J, and all other rearrangements were classified as non-productive. Following IMGT convention, CDR3 was defined as the stretch from the second conserved V-encoded cysteine to the conserved J-encoded phenylalanine. The earlier analysis of about 590 of the donors excluded sequences that lacked an unambiguous match to a single V gene segment. An earlier analysis of 587 of the donors classified V segments as functional when productive rearrangements were above 56.7% and as segregating when the standard deviation between donors was above 5%. A statistical classification framework was built for diagnosing cytomegalovirus status from the catalog of TCR beta chain sequences. In a later analysis, V and J genes were assigned by comparing TCR nucleotide sequences against IMGT/GENE-DB human TR gene sequences. Using the TCRdist pipeline, a later analysis assigned CDR3 sequences along with most-parsimonious VDJ recombination scenarios. In a later analysis, each TCR beta chain was defined by its CDR3 amino acid sequence together with its V-gene family, and reads lacking a unique V-gene family were excluded. A later analysis removed 550 to 650 highly shared, low-generation-probability nucleotide sequences to deal with suspected cross-contamination and a sequencing artifact. A later analysis calculated a clonal expansion index for each public chain from normalized within-repertoire ranks of inferred template counts. Generation probabilities in a later analysis came from a VDJ recombination model fitted to out-of-frame rearrangements, and those results were checked against IGoR. A later analysis scored TCR-TCR, TCR-HLA and TCR-CMV co-occurrence with hypergeometric tests, applying a repertoire-size bias correction to TCR pairs. A later analysis estimated false discovery rates by permuting HLA or CMV assignments 20 times. In a later analysis, co-occurring TCRs were grouped using DBSCAN, with TCRdist sequence similarity added in when clustering inside HLA-allele-positive subsets. Repertoires with fewer than 30,000 or more than 120,000 public chains were left out of co-occurrence clustering, as were about five repertoires with anomalous nucleotide sharing. TCRdb holds this immuneACCESS table with in-frame rearrangements only. Some clones are missing; in checked studies, unresolved V genes explain under half, and the rest has no known cause. V and J calls plus clone size are reproduced from that table; the DNA served to infer D and trimming. This sample has about 150,000 clones in its table, and about four fifths of those were observed once. 2.8% of the sample is in the top ten clones.

The cohort comprised 550 to 700 healthy bone marrow donors. All cohort members were sampled while nominally healthy, although unrecorded immune exposures were likely present. The donor tested CMV seronegative and was one of the 352 seronegative cohort members. Every donor gave a peripheral blood sample, and the peripheral blood mononuclear cells from that sample were used for TCR beta sequencing. Genomic DNA extraction from the blood cell samples was performed with the Qiagen DNeasy Blood Extraction Kit. As to this clone: What antigen it recognizes has not been identified. It has no much larger one-base neighbor in the sample; base qualities were not kept.

The sequenced sample was PBMCs. The clonotype originates from a man between 18 and 35 years old in good health and CMV-seronegative. This receptor chain uses TRBV10-2 and TRBJ1-1; the best D guess is TRBD1, with 6 bases matching. The CDR3 reads as follows: CASSERGGNTEAFF. The nucleotide sequence is given as TGCGCCAGCAGTGAACGGGGGGGCAACACTGAAGCTTTCTTT.